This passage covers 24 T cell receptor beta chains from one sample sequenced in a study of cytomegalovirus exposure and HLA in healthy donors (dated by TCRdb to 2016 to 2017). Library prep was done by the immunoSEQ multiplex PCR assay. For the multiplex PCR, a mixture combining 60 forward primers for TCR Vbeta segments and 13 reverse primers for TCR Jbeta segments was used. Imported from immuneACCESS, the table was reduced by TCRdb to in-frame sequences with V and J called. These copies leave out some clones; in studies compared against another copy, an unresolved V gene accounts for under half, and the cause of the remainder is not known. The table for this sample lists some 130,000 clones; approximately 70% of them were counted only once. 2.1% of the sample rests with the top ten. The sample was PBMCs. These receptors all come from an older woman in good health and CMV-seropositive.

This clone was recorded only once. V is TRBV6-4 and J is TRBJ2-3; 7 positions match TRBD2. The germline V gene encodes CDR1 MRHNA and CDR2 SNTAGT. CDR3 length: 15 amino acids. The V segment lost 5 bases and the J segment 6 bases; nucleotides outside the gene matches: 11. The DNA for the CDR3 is TGTGCCAGCAGTCTCCCGGGGAGCGGGAAGGATACGCAGTATTTT. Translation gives CASSLPGSGKDTQYF.

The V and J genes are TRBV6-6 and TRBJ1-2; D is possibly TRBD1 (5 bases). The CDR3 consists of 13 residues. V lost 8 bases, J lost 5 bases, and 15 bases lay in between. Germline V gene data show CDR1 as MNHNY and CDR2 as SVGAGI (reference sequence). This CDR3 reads CASSQNQGYGYTF. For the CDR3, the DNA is TGTGCCAGCTCCCAAAACCAGGGATATGGCTACACCTTC.

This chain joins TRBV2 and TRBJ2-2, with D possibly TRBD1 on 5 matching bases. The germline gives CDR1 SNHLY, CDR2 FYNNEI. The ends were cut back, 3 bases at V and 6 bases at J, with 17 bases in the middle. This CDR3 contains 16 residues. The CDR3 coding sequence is TGTGCCAGCAGTGACGGAAGGGGCCTTGCTGCCGGGGAGCTGTTTTTT. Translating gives CASSDGRGLAAGELFF.

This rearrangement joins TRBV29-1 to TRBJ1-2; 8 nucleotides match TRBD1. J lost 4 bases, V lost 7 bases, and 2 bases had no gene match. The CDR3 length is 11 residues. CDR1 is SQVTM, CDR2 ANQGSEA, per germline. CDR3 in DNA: TGCAGCGCCGGACAGGGCTATGGCTACACCTTC. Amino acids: CSAGQGYGYTF.

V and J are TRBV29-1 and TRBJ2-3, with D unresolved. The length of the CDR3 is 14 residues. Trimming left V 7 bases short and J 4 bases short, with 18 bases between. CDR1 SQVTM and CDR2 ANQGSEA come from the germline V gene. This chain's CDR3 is CSAARSPAPDTQYF. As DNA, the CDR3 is TGCAGCGCCGCCAGGTCACCCGCCCCAGATACGCAGTATTTT.

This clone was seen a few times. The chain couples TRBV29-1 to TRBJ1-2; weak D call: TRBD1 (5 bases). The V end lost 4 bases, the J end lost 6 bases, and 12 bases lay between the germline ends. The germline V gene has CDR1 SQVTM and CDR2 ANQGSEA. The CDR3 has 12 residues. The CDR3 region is CSVAGSGHGYTF. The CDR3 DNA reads TGCAGCGTTGCAGGGTCGGGCCATGGCTACACCTTC.

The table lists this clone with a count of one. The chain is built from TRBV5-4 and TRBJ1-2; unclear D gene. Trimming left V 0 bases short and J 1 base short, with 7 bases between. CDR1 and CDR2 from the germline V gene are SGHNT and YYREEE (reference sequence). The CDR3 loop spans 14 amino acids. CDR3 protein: CASSLGTRNYGYTF. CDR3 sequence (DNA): TGTGCCAGCAGCTTGGGTACTCGTAACTATGGCTACACCTTC.

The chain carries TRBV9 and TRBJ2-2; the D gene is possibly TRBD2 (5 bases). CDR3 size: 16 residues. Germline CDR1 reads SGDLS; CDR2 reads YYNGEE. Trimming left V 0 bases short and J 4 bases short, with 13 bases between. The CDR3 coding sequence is TGTGCCAGCAGCGTAGCTGAGGGAAGGCCCACCGGGGAGCTGTTTTTT. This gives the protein CASSVAEGRPTGELFF. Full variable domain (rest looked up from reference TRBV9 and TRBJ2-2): DSGVTQTPKHLITATGQRVTLRCSPRSGDLSVYWYQQSLDQGLQFLIQYYNGEERAKGNILERFSAQQFPDLHSELNLSSLELGDSALYFCASSVAEGRPTGELFFGEGSRLTVL.

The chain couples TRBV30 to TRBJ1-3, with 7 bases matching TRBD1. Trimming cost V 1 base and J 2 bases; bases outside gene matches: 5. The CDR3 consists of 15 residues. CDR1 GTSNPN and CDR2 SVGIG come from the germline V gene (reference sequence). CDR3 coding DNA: TGTGCCTGGAGTGCCGGGACAGTGGCTGGAAACACCATATATTTT. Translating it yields CAWSAGTVAGNTIYF.

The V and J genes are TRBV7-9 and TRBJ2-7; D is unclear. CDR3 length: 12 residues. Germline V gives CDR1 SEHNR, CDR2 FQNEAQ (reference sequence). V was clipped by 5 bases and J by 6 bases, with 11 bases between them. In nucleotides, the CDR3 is TGTGCCAGCAGCCCCAGTTTAGCCGAGCAGTACTTC. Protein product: CASSPSLAEQYF.

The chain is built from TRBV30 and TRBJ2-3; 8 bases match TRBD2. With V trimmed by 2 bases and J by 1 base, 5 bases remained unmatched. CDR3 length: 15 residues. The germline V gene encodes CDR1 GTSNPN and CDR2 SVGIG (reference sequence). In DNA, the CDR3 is TGTGCCTGGAGTCTGGCTAGCGGGCGCACAGATACGCAGTATTTT. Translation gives CAWSLASGRTDTQYF.

Here the CDR3 reads CASRETGGNQPQHF. The DNA for the CDR3 is TGTGCCAGCAGGGAAACGGGGGGGAATCAGCCCCAGCATTTT. The chain combines TRBV25-1 with TRBJ1-5; TRBD1 is a possible D gene (5 bases). Germline V lookup: CDR1 MGHDK, CDR2 SYGVNS. CDR3 length: 14 residues. The V and J ends lost 6 bases and 4 bases respectively, with 13 bases between them.

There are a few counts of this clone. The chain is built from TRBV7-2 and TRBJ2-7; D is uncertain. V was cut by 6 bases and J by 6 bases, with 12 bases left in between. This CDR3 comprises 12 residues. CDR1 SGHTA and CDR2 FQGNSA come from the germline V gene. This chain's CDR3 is CASRLLRSEQYF. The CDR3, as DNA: TGTGCCAGCAGACTGTTACGTAGCGAGCAGTACTTC.

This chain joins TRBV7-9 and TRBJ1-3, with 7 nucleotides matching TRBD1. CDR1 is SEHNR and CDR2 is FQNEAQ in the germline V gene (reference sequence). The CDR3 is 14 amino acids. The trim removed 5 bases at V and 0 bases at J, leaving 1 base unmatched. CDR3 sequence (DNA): TGTGCCAGCAGCCGGGACAGCTCTGGAAACACCATATATTTT. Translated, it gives CASSRDSSGNTIYF.

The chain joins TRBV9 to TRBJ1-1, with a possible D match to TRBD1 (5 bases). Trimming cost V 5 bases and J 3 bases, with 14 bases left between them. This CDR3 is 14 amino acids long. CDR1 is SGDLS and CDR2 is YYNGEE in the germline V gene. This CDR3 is CASSRVWGDTEAFF. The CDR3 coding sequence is TGTGCCAGCAGTCGTGTATGGGGGGACACTGAAGCTTTCTTT.

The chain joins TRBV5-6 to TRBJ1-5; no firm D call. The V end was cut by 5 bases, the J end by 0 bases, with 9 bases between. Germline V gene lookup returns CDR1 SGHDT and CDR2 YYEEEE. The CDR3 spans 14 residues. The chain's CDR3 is CASSSSFSNQPQHF. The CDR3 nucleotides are TGTGCCAGCAGTTCCAGTTTTAGCAATCAGCCCCAGCATTTT.

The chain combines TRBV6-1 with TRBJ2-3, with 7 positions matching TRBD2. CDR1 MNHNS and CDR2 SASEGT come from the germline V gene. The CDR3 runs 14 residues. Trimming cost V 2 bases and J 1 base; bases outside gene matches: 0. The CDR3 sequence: CASSERGGTDTQYF. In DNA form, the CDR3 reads TGTGCCAGCAGTGAACGGGGGGGCACAGATACGCAGTATTTT.

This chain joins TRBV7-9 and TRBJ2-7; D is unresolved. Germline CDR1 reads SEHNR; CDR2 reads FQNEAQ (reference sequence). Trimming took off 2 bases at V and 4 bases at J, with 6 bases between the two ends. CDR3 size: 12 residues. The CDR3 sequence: CASSLSGYEQYF. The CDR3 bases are TGTGCCAGCAGCTTATCCGGGTACGAGCAGTACTTC.

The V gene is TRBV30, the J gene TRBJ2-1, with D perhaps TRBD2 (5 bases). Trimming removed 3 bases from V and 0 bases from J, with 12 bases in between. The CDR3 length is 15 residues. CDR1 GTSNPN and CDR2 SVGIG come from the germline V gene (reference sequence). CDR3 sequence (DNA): TGTGCCTGGAGGCGGACTCGCAGCTCCTACAATGAGCAGTTCTTC. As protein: CAWRRTRSSYNEQFF.

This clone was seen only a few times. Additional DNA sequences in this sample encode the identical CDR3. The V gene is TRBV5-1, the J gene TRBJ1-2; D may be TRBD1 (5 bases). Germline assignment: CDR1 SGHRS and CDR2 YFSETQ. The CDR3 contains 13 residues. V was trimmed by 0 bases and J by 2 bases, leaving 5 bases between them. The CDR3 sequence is CASSLGQNYGYTF. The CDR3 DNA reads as TGCGCCAGCAGCTTGGGACAGAACTATGGCTACACCTTC.

The CDR3 nucleotides are TGTGCCAGCAGCCGACTAGCGGGAGCGTTCTACAATGAGCAGTTCTTC. Translated, it gives CASSRLAGAFYNEQFF. This chain uses TRBV14 with TRBJ2-1, with 12 bases lining up with TRBD2. The length of the CDR3 is 16 residues. The trim removed 4 bases at V and 3 bases at J, leaving 4 bases unmatched. In germline, CDR1 is SGHDN, CDR2 FVKESK.

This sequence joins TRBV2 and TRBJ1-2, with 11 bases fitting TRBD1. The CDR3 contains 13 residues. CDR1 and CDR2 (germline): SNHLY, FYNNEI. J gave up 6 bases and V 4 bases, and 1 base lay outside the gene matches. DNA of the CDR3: TGTGCCAGCAGTGGGGGACAGGGGGATGGCTACACCTTC. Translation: CASSGGQGDGYTF. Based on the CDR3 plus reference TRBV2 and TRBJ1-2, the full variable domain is EPEVTQTPSHQVTQMGQEVILRCVPISNHLYFYWYRQILGQKVEFLVSFYNNEISEKSEIFDDQFSVERPDGSNFTLKIRSTKLEDSAMYFCASSGGQGDGYTFGSGTRLTVV.

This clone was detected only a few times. CDR3 region: CASSPDGRTAYEQYF. CDR3 coding DNA: TGTGCCAGCAGTCCTGACGGACGGACAGCTTACGAGCAGTACTTC. This chain links TRBV6-5 with TRBJ2-5, with D perhaps TRBD1 (6 bases). Gene TRBJ2-7 matches the end of the DNA better, so the J call may be wrong. Looked up from germline, CDR1 is MNHEY and CDR2 is SVGAGI. CDR3 length equals 15 residues.

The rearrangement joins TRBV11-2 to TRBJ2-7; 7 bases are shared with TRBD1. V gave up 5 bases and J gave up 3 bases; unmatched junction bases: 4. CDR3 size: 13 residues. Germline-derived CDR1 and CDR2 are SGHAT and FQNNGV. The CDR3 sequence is CASSPDRFYEQYF. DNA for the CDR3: TGTGCCAGCAGCCCGGACAGGTTCTACGAGCAGTACTTC.